A selection of T cell receptor beta chains follows, all from one sample in a study of pediatric ulcerative colitis. Produced via immunoSEQ multiplex PCR; TCRdb's table is partial and in-frame only. The table includes approximately 15,000 clones, around 70% detected once. Sequenced: gut tissue. These receptors were taken from a girl aged 5 to 17 with moderate ulcerative colitis. Both conserved end residues are part of each CDR3. D genes are given only for firm matches. Clone size is given for some rows only: seen once, a few or many times, or a class if the clone is expanded.

>-|-|TRBJ2-5|TRBV4-1
CASSQDRTNQETQYF
TGCGCCAGCAGCCAAGATCGGACAAACCAAGAGACCCAGTACTTC
>-|-|TRBJ1-1|TRBV5-1
CASSPSIGAGTEAFF
TGCGCCAGCAGCCCGAGCATTGGGGCAGGCACTGAAGCTTTCTTT
>TRBD2|-|TRBJ2-7|TRBV19
CASSLGLADSYEQYF
TGTGCCAGTAGTTTGGGACTAGCGGACTCCTACGAGCAGTACTTC
>TRBD1|-|TRBJ1-1|TRBV2
CASSRDRDTEAFF
TGTGCCAGCAGTAGGGACAGGGACACTGAAGCTTTCTTT
>-|-|TRBJ2-5|TRBV25-1
CASSEWQGRTETQYF
TGTGCCAGCAGTGAATGGCAGGGGAGAACGGAGACCCAGTACTTC
>-|-|TRBJ2-1|TRBV9
CASSAGGNEQFF
TGTGCCAGCAGCGCCGGTGGTAATGAGCAGTTCTTC
>TRBD1|-|TRBJ1-2|TRBV19
CASSKGRGQATYGYTF
TGTGCCAGTAGTAAGGGGCGGGGACAGGCTACCTATGGCTACACCTTC
>TRBD1|few|TRBJ1-1|TRBV2
CASSVGQGNTEAFF
TGTGCCAGCAGTGTGGGACAGGGCAACACTGAAGCTTTCTTT
>-|-|TRBJ2-3|TRBV29-1
CSATPGQTDTDTQYF
TGCAGCGCTACCCCCGGACAGACAGACACAGATACGCAGTATTTT
>-|-|TRBJ2-7|TRBV2
CASSVNRVPYEQYF
TGTGCCAGCAGTGTTAACCGGGTCCCCTACGAGCAGTACTTC
>TRBD2|once|TRBJ2-7|TRBV19
CASSIDPLRAGLGEPPYEQYF
TGTGCCAGTAGTATAGACCCACTTCGAGCGGGATTGGGGGAGCCCCCCTACGAGCAGTACTTC
>-|-|TRBJ1-2|TRBV2
CASSETDYGYTF
TGTGCCAGCAGTGAGACGGACTATGGCTACACCTTC
>TRBD2|-|TRBJ2-3|TRBV7-2
CASSLGWGGGDTQYF
TGTGCCAGCAGCTTAGGGTGGGGGGGAGGAGATACGCAGTATTTT
>TRBD1|-|TRBJ2-1|TRBV11-1
CASTRTGALSYNEQFF
TGTGCCAGCACCCGGACAGGCGCCCTCTCCTACAATGAGCAGTTCTTC
>TRBD2|-|TRBJ2-7|TRBV30
CAWAEGTRYEQYF
TGTGCCTGGGCCGAGGGGACTAGATACGAGCAGTACTTC
>-|-|TRBJ2-3|TRBV29-1
CSVEDLYWWAGTTDTQYF
TGCAGCGTTGAAGATCTTTACTGGTGGGCAGGTACTACAGATACGCAGTATTTT
>TRBD2|-|TRBJ2-1|TRBV7-2
CASSLIAGAGNEQFF
TGTGCCAGCAGCTTAATAGCGGGGGCTGGTAATGAGCAGTTCTTC
>TRBD1|few|TRBJ1-2|TRBV15
CATSRVETGASYTF
TGTGCCACCAGCAGAGTTGAGACAGGGGCTAGCTACACCTTC
>-|large|TRBJ2-7|TRBV7-9
CASSYVTGSEQYF
TGTGCCAGCAGCTACGTCACAGGGTCCGAGCAGTACTTC
>-|-|TRBJ1-5|TRBV5-1
CASSPGQNQPQHF
TGCGCCAGCAGCCCGGGACAAAATCAGCCCCAGCATTTT
>-|-|TRBJ2-7|TRBV27
CASSLTYLPGSSYEQYF
TGTGCCAGCAGTTTAACGTATCTGCCAGGGTCGTCCTACGAGCAGTACTTC
>TRBD1|-|TRBJ2-2|TRBV2
CASMRQGRTGELFF
TGTGCCAGCATGAGACAGGGCAGGACCGGGGAGCTGTTTTTT
>-|-|TRBJ1-5|TRBV2
CASSEILPNQPQHF
TGTGCCAGCAGTGAAATTCTGCCGAATCAGCCCCAGCATTTT
>-|once|TRBJ2-2|TRBV7-9
CASSPRGGGRMNTGELFF
TGTGCCAGCAGCCCGCGAGGAGGAGGACGGATGAACACCGGGGAGCTGTTTTTT
>-|few|TRBJ2-7|TRBV2
CASSRGQDYEQYF
TGTGCCAGCAGTAGAGGACAAGACTACGAGCAGTACTTC
>TRBD1|-|TRBJ1-5|TRBV7-8
CASSLGRQGGSNQPQHF
TGTGCCAGCAGCTTGGGTAGACAGGGGGGGAGCAATCAGCCCCAGCATTTT
>-|-|TRBJ1-2|TRBV5-4
CASSLESGRLGYGYTF
TGTGCCAGCAGCTTGGAGTCCGGCAGGTTGGGCTATGGCTACACCTTC
>-|-|TRBJ1-5|TRBV6-5
CASSYSSGGNQPQHF
TGTGCCAGCAGTTACTCTTCGGGTGGCAATCAGCCCCAGCATTTT
>TRBD1|-|TRBJ2-1|TRBV5-1
CASSSGAGGENEQFF
TGCGCCAGCAGCTCAGGGGCAGGGGGCGAAAATGAGCAGTTCTTC
>-|-|TRBJ2-5|TRBV11-3
CASSRQAGETQYF
TGTGCCAGCAGCCGACAGGCCGGGGAGACCCAGTACTTC
>-|-|TRBJ2-3|TRBV29-1
CSVGSPGVDTQYF
TGCAGCGTTGGCAGCCCAGGTGTAGATACGCAGTATTTT
>TRBD1|-|TRBJ1-6|TRBV5-1
CASSGTGTGVSPLHF
TGCGCCAGCAGCGGTACCGGGACAGGGGTCTCACCCCTCCACTTT